This T cell receptor (beta chain) was found in a study of naive and memory T cell subsets. This clonotype was found a few times. What it recognizes is unknown. Per the germline V gene, CDR1 is SQVTM and CDR2 is ANQGSEA. CDR3 size: 12 residues. The V gene lost 2 bases and the J gene lost 10 bases, with 12 bases spanning the gap. Study outcomes and limitations: This RNA-based method may be sensitive to activation-related transcript changes.

An oligonucleotide containing a UMI was ligated to the 3' end of TCR cDNA. RNA was extracted from approximately 2.4 ml of whole blood of healthy adults. Cells were not sorted; total RNA input targeted about 1 to 1000 ng. Amplification of ligated cDNA took four PCR rounds with SP2 and nested alpha and beta constant primers. Reverse transcription of blood and skin TCR RNA was primed at alpha and beta constant regions. TCRdb independently ran MiXCR on the 5' RACE reads; one entry per CDR3 protein. The sample consists of around 48,000 distinct CDR3 sequences, 4.7% of them appearing once. The chain uses TRBV29-1 and TRBJ2-1; maybe TRBD2 (6 bases). This receptor was taken from a female donor in good health. The DNA for the CDR3 is TGCAGCGTTGAAACGGGGGTCTGGGAGCAGTTCTTC. This codes for CSVETGVWEQFF.